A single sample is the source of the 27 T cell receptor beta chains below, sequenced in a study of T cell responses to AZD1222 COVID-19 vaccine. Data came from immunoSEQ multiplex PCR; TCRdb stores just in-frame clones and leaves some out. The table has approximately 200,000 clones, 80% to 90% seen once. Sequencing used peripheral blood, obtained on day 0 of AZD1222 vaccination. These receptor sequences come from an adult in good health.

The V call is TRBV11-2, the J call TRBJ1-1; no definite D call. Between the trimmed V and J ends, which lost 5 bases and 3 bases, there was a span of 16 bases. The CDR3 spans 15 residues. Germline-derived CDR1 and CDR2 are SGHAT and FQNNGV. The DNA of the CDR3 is TGTGCCAGCAGCCCCCCTCCGGGCAGCCACACTGAAGCTTTCTTT. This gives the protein CASSPPPGSHTEAFF.

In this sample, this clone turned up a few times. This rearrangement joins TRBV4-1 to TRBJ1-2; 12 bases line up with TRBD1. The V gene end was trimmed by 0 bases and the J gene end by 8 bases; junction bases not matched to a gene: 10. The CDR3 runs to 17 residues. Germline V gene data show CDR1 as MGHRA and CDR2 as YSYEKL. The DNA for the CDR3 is TGCGCCAGCAGCCAAGAAGGGACAGGGGGCTTAGATTACGGCTACACCTTC. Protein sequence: CASSQEGTGGLDYGYTF.

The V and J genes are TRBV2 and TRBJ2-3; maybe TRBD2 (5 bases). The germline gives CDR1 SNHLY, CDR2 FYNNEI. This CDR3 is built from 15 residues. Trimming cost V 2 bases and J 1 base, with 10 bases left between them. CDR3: CASSEMAGGTDTQYF. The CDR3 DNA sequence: TGTGCCAGCAGTGAAATGGCGGGCGGCACAGATACGCAGTATTTT.

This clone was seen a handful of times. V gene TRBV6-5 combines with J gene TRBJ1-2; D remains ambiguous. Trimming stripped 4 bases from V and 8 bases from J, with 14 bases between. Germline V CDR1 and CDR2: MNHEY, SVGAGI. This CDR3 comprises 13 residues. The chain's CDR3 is CASSSTPSGGYTF. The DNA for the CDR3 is TGTGCCAGCAGTTCGACACCGTCTGGGGGCTACACCTTC.

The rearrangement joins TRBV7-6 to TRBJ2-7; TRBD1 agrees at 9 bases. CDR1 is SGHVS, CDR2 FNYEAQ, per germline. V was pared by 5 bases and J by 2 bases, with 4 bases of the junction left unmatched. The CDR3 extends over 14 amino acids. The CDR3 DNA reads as TGTGCCAGCAGCCCCGGGACAGGGACCTACGAGCAGTACTTC. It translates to CASSPGTGTYEQYF.

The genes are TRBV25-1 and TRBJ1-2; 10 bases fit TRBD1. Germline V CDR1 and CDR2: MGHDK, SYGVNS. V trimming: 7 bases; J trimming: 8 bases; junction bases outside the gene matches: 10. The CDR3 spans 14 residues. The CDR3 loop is CASTGTWTGGGYTF. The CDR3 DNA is TGTGCCAGCACCGGCACCTGGACAGGGGGAGGCTACACCTTC.

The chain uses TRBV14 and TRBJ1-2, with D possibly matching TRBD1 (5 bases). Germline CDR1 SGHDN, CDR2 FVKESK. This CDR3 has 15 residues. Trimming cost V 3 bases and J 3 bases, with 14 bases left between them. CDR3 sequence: CASSHLGGEDYGYTF. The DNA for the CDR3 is TGTGCCAGCAGCCACCTTGGAGGGGAGGACTATGGCTACACCTTC.

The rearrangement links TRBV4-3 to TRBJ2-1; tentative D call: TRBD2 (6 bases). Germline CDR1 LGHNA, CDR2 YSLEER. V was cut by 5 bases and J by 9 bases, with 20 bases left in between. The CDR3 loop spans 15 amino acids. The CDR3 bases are TGCGCCAGCAGCGATGGAGGGACCGGGGCTAGTGAGCAGTTCTTC. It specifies CASSDGGTGASEQFF.

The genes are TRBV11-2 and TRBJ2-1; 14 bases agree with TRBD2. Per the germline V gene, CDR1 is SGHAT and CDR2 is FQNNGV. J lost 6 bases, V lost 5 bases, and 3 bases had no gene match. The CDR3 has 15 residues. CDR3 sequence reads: CASSAGLAGGNEQFF. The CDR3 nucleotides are TGTGCCAGCAGCGCTGGACTAGCGGGGGGCAATGAGCAGTTCTTC. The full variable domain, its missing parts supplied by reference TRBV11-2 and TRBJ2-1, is EAGVAQSPRYKIIEKRQSVAFWCNPISGHATLYWYQQILGQGPKLLIQFQNNGVVDDSQLPKDRFSAERLKGVDSTLKIQPAKLEDSAVYLCASSAGLAGGNEQFFGPGTRLTVL.

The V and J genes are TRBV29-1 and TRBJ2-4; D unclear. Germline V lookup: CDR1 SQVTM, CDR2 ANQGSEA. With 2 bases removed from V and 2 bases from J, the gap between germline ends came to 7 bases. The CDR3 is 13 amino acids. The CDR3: CSVERSTKNIQYF. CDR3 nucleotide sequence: TGCAGCGTTGAAAGGTCGACCAAAAACATTCAGTACTTC.

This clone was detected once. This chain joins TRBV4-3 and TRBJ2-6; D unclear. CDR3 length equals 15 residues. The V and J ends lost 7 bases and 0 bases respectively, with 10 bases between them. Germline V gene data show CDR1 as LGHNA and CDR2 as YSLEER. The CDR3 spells CASTRVDSGANVLTF. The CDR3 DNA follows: TGCGCCAGCACGAGAGTTGACTCTGGGGCCAACGTCCTGACTTTC.

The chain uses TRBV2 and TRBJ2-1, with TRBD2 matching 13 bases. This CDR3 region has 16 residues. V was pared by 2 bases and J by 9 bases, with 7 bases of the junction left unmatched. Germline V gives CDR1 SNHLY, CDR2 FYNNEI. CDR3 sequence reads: CASSERPLAGGLEQFF. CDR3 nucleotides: TGTGCCAGCAGTGAAAGGCCACTAGCGGGGGGGCTTGAGCAGTTCTTC.

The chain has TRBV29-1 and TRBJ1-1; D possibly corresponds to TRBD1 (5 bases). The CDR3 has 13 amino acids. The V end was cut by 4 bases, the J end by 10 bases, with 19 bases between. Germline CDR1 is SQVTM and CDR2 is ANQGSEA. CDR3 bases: TGCAGCGTTGTGTGGGCCGCGGGGGGAGTAGCTTTCTTT. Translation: CSVVWAAGGVAFF.

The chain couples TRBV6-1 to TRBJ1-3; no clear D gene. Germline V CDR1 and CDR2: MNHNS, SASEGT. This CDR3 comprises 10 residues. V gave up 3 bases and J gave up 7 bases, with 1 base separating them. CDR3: CASSDNTIYF. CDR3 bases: TGTGCCAGCAGTGATAACACCATATATTTT.

The CDR3 loop is CASSVLRGTEAFF. CDR3 bases: TGTGCCAGCAGCGTTCTCAGGGGGACTGAAGCTTTCTTT. V gene TRBV28 combines with J gene TRBJ1-1; 7 bases line up with TRBD1. Trimming removed 6 bases from V and 5 bases from J; junction bases left unmatched: 6. The CDR3 is 13 amino acids. From germline, CDR1 is MDHEN and CDR2 SYDVKM.

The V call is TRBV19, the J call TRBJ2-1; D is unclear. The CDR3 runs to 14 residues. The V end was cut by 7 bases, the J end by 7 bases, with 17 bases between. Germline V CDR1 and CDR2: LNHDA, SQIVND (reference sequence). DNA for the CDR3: TGTGCCAGTACCTCGTGGGTAGGATTAAATGAGCAGTTCTTC. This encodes CASTSWVGLNEQFF.

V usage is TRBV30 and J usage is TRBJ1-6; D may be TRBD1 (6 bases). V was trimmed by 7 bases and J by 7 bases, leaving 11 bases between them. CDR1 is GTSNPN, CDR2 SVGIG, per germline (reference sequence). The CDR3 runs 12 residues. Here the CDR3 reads CASQGGNSPLHF. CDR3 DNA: TGTGCCTCACAAGGGGGGAATTCACCCCTCCACTTT.

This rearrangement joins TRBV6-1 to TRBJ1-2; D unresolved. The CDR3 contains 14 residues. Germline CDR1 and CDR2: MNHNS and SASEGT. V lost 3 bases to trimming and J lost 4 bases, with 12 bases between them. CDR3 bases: TGTGCCAGCAGTGAGGAGGGCACCTCCTATGGCTACACCTTC. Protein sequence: CASSEEGTSYGYTF.

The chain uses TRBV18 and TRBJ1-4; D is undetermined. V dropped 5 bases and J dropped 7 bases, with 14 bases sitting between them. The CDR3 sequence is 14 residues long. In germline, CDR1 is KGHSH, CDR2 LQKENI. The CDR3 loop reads CASSKGSEGEKLFF. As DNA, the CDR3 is TGTGCCAGCTCAAAAGGGTCCGAGGGTGAAAAACTGTTTTTT.

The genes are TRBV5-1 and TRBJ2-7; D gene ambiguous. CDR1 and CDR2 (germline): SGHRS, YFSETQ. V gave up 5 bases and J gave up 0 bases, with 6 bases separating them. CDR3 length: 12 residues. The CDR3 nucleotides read TGCGCCAGCAGGGGCACCTCCTACGAGCAGTACTTC. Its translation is CASRGTSYEQYF.

The CDR3 sequence is CATEQGANGYTF. The CDR3 DNA is TGTGCCACTGAGCAGGGGGCCAATGGCTACACCTTC. The chain carries TRBV19 and TRBJ1-2; TRBD1 matches at 8 bases. Germline CDR1 and CDR2: LNHDA and SQIVND (reference sequence). The trim removed 10 bases at V and 6 bases at J, leaving 7 bases unmatched. CDR3 length: 12 amino acids.

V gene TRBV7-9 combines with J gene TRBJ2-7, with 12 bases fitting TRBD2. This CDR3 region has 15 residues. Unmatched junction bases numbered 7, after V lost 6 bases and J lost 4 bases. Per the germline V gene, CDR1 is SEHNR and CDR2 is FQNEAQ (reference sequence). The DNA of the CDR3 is TGTGCCAGCAGTAGCCGACTAGCGGGGGTTTACGAGCAGTACTTC. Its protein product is CASSSRLAGVYEQYF.

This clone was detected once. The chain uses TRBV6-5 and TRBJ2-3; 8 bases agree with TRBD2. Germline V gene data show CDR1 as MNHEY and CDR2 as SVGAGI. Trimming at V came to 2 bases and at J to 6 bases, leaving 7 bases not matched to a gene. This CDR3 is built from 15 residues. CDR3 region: CASSYPGLGGDTQYF. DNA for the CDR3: TGTGCCAGCAGTTACCCGGGACTAGGAGGGGATACGCAGTATTTT.

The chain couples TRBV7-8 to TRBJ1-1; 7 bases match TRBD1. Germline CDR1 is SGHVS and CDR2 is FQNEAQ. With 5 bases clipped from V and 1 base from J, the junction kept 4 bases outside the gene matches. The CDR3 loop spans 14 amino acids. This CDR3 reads CASSPGTANTEAFF. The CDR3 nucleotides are TGTGCCAGCAGCCCAGGGACAGCGAACACTGAAGCTTTCTTT.

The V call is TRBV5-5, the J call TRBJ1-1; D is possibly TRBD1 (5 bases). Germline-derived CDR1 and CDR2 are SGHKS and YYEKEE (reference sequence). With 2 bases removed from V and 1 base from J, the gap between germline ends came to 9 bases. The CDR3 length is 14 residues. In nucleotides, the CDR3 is TGTGCCAGCAGCTTCCGCGGGGGGAACACTGAAGCTTTCTTT. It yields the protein CASSFRGGNTEAFF.

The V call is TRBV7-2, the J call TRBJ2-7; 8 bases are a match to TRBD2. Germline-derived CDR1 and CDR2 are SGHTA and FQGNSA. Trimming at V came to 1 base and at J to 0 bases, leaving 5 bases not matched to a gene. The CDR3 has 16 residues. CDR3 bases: TGTGCCAGCAGCTTAGGTGCGGGGACTAGCTCCTACGAGCAGTACTTC. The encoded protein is CASSLGAGTSSYEQYF.

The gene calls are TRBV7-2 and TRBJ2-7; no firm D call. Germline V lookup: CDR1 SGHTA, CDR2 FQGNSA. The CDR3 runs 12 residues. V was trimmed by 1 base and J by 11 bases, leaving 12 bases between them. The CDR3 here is CASSLDRSSKYF. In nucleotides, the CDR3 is TGTGCCAGCAGCTTAGATCGCTCCTCGAAGTACTTC.